This T cell receptor (beta chain) was obtained from a study of control samples from healthy donors and cancer patients. TCRdb keeps only in-frame clones here, not all; method: immunoSEQ multiplex PCR. The sample has around 140,000 clones, roughly 92% seen once. The V end lost 3 bases, the J end lost 6 bases, and 10 bases lay between the germline ends. The CDR3 is made up of 13 amino acids. Germline V gives CDR1 SNHLY, CDR2 FYNNEI. The rearrangement uses TRBV2 and TRBJ2-3; tentatively, D is TRBD1 (6 bases). The clonotype originates from a man younger than 35 in good health. The material sequenced was blood. In DNA, the CDR3 is TGTGCCAGCAGTGAGGGTACAGGGGATACGCAGTATTTT. Translated: CASSEGTGDTQYF.